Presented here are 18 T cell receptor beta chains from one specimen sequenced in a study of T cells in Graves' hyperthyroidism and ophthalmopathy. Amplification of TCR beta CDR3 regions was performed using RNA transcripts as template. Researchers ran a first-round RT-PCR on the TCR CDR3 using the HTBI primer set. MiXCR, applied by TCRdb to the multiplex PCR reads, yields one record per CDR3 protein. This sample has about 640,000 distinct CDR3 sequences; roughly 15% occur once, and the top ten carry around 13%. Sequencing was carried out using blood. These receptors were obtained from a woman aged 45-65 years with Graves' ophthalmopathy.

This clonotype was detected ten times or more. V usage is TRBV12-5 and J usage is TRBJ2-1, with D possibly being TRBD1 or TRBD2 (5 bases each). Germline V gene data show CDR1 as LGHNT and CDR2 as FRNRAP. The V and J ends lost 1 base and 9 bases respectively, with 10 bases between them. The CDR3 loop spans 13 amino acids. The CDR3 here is CASGLEPGTEQFF. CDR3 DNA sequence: TGTGCTAGTGGTTTGGAACCAGGGACTGAGCAGTTCTTC. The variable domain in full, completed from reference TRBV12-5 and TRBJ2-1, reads DARVTQTPRHKVTEMGQEVTMRCQPILGHNTVFWYRQTMMQGLELLAYFRNRAPLDDSGMPKDRFSAEMPDATLATLKIQPSEPRDSAVYFCASGLEPGTEQFFGPGTRLTVL.

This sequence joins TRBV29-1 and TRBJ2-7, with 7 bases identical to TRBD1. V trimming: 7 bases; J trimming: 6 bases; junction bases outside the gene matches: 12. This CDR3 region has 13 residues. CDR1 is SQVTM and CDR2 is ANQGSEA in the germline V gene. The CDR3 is CSAAGTAFSEQYF. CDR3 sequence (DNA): TGCAGCGCAGCCGGGACAGCATTTTCCGAGCAGTACTTC.

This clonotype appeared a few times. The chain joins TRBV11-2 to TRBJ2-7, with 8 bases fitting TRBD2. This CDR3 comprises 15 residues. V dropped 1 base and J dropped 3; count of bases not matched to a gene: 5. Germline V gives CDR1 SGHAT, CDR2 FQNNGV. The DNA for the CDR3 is TGTGCCAGCAGCTTAGTCCCGGGACTAGGCTACGAGCAGTACTTC. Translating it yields CASSLVPGLGYEQYF.

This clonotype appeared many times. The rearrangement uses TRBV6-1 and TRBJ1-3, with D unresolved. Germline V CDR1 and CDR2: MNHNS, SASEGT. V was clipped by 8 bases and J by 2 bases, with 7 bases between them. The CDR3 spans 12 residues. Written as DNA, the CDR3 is TGTGCCAGCGGAGAGACTGGAAACACCATATATTTT. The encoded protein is CASGETGNTIYF.

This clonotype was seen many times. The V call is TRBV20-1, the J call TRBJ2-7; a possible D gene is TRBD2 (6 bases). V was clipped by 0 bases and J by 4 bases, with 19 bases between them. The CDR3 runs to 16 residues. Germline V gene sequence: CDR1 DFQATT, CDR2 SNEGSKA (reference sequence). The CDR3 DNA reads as TGCAGTGCTAGAGATGGTGGAGGGCGAACGGGATACGAGCAGTACTTC. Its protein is CSARDGGGRTGYEQYF.

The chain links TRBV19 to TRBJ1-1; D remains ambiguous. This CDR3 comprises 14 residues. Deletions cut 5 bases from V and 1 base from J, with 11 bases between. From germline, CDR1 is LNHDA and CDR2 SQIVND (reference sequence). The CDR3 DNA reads TGTGCCAGTAGTGAGACCTGGCCGAACACTGAAGCTTTCTTT. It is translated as CASSETWPNTEAFF.

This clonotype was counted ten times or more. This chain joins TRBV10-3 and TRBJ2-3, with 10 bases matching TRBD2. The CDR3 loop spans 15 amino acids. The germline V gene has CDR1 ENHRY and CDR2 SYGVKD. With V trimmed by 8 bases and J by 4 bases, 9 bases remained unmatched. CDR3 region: CAILAGGEGADTQYF. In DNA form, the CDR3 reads TGTGCCATCTTAGCGGGAGGCGAAGGCGCAGATACGCAGTATTTT.

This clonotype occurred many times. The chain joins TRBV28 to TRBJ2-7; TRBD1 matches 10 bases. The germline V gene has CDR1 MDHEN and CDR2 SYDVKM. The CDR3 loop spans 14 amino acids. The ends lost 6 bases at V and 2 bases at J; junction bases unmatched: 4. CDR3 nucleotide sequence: TGTGCCAGCAGGGCGACAGGGGGCCCCTACGAGCAGTACTTC. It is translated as CASRATGGPYEQYF. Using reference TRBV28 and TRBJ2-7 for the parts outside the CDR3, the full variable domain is DVKVTQSSRYLVKRTGEKVFLECVQDMDHENMFWYRQDPGLGLRLIYFSYDVKMKEKGDIPEGYSVSREKKERFSLILESASTNQTSMYLCASRATGGPYEQYFGPGTRLTVT.

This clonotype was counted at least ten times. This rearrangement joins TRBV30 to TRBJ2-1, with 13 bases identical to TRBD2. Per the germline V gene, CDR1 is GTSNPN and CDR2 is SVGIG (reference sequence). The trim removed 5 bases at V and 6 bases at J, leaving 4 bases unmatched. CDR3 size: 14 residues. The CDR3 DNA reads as TGTGCCTGGGGAACTAGCGGGAGGGCCAATGAGCAGTTCTTC. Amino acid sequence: CAWGTSGRANEQFF.

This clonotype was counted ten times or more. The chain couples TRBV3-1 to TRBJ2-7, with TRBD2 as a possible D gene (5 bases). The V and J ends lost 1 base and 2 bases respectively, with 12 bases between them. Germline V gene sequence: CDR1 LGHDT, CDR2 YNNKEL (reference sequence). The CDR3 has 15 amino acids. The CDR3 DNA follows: TGTGCCAGCAGCCAAGTTCCCGGTAGCGCCTACGAGCAGTACTTC. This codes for CASSQVPGSAYEQYF.

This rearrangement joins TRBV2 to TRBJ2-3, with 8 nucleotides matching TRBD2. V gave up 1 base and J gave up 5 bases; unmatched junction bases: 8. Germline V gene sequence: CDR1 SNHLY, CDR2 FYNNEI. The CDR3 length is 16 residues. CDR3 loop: CASSEVAAGVKDTQYF. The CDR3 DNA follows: TGTGCCAGCAGTGAAGTTGCAGCGGGAGTGAAAGATACGCAGTATTTT.

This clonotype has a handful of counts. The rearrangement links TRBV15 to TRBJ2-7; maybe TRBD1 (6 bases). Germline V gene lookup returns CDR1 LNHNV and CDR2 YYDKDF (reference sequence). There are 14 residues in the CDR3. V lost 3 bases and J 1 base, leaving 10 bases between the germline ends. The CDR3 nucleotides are TGTGCCACCAGCAGGGCAGGACAGTCCTACGAGCAGTACTTC. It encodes CATSRAGQSYEQYF. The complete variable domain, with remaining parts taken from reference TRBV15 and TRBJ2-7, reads DAMVIQNPRYQVTQFGKPVTLSCSQTLNHNVMYWYQQKSSQAPKLLFHYYDKDFNNEADTPDNFQSRRPNTSFCFLDIRSPGLGDTAMYLCATSRAGQSYEQYFGPGTRLTVT.

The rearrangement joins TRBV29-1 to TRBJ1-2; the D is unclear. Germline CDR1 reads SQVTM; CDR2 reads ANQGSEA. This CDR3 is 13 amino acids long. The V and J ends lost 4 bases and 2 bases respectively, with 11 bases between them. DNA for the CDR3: TGCAGCGTTGTTCCAGGCTCGAACTATGGCTACACCTTC. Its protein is CSVVPGSNYGYTF.

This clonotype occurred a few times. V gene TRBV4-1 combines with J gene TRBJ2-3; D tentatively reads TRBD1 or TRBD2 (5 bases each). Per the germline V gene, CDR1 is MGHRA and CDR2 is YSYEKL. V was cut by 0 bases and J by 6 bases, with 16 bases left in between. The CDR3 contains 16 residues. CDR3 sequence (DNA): TGCGCCAGCAGCCAAGATCCGGGACCTGAGGGGGATACGCAGTATTTT. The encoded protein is CASSQDPGPEGDTQYF.

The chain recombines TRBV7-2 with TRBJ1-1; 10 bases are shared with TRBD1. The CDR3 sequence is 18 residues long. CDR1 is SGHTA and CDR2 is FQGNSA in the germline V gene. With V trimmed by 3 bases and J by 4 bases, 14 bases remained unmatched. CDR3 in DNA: TGTGCCAGCAGCTTCACCGGGACAGGGGCCGCGGAGGGCACTGAAGCTTTCTTT. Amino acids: CASSFTGTGAAEGTEAFF.

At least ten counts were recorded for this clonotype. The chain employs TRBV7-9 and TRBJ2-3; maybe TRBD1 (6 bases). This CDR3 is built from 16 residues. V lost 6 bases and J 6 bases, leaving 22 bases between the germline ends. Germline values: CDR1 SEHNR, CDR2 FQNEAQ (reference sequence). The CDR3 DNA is TGTGCCAGCAGTCAAGGGGTGGGACAAATCACGGATACGCAGTATTTT. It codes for CASSQGVGQITDTQYF.

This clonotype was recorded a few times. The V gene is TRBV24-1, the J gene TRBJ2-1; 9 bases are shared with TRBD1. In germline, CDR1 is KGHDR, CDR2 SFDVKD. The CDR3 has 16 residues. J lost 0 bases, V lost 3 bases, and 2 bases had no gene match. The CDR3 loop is CATSDPGQGSYNEQFF. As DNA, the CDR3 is TGTGCCACCAGTGATCCGGGACAGGGCTCCTACAATGAGCAGTTCTTC.

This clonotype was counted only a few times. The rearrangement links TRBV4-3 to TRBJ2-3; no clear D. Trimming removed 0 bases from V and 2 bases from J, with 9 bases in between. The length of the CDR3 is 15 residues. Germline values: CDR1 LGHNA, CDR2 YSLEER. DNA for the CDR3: TGCGCCAGCAGCCAAGACGAAGTGTCCACAGATACGCAGTATTTT. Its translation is CASSQDEVSTDTQYF.